This TCR beta chain comes out of a study of blood T cell repertoires in COVID-19. How the authors handled the data: Amplification of reference gene primers provided the estimated nucleated cell counts. Here immunoSEQ multiplex PCR was the method, and the copy in TCRdb shows in-frame clones only, minus some. V, J and clone size were drawn from that table, and D and trimming were deduced from the DNA. Of about 110,000 clones listed, approximately 86% are singletons. CDR3 size: 12 residues. V lost 5 bases to trimming and J lost 8 bases, with 12 bases between them. Germline V CDR1 and CDR2: MDHEN, SYDVKM.

The sample consisted of peripheral blood. This receptor was taken from a man aged 35-49 years with acute or convalescent COVID-19. The chain couples TRBV28 to TRBJ1-1; D remains ambiguous. The CDR3 DNA reads TGTGCCAGCAGTCTCAGGTCGATCGAAGCTTTCTTT. As protein: CASSLRSIEAFF. Filled out from reference TRBV28 and TRBJ1-1, the complete variable domain reads DVKVTQSSRYLVKRTGEKVFLECVQDMDHENMFWYRQDPGLGLRLIYFSYDVKMKEKGDIPEGYSVSREKKERFSLILESASTNQTSMYLCASSLRSIEAFFGQGTRLTVV.